Presented here are 11 T cell receptor beta chains from one specimen sequenced in a study of CXCR3-negative and CXCR3-positive naive CD8 T cells. Whole-study results and caveats: CXCR3-positive naive cells carried more hydrophobic TRB CDR3s than CXCR3-negative ones.

The libraries of TRB cDNA were prepared using 5' RACE with UMI labels. TCRdb reanalyzed the 5' RACE reads, giving one entry per CDR3 protein sequence and no DNA. This sample contains 85,000 to 120,000 distinct CDR3 sequences. Their antigens remain unidentified. Sequenced: naive CXCR3+ CD8+ T cells from blood. The subset: CD45RO-CCR7+CD27+CD95- naive CD8+ T cells expressing CXCR3 (TNR3+). These receptors were collected from a human donor in good health. Some clones in this sample may be carry-over from other donors' samples.

The chain has TRBV20-1 and TRBJ2-7. The germline V gene has CDR1 DFQATT and CDR2 SNEGSKA (reference sequence). The CDR3 totals 13 residues. CDR3 loop: CSAIDVEDYEQYF.

The chain employs TRBV6-5 and TRBJ2-3; the TRBD1 assignment by TCRdb is unverifiable without DNA. CDR1 is MNHEY, CDR2 SVGAGI, per germline. This CDR3 is 14 amino acids long. The CDR3 loop is CASSQGQYKHTQYF.

Here the CDR3 reads CSVEDLHRDSTDTQYF. This sequence joins TRBV29-1 and TRBJ2-3; TCRdb selects TRBD1, and the lack of DNA leaves this call unchecked. CDR1 is SQVTM, CDR2 ANQGSEA, per germline. The CDR3 has 16 amino acids.

The chain is built from TRBV4-3 and TRBJ2-1; TCRdb's D call of TRBD2 is untestable without DNA. Germline V lookup: CDR1 LGHNA, CDR2 YSLEER. This CDR3 is 16 amino acids long. This CDR3 is CASSPGTSVPYDEQFF.

This CDR3 reads CSVEDWGTDTDTQYF. This chain connects TRBV29-1 to TRBJ2-3; the TCRdb D gene call, TRBD1, has no DNA to confirm it. Germline V gene data show CDR1 as SQVTM and CDR2 as ANQGSEA. The CDR3 consists of 15 residues.

The chain recombines TRBV14 with TRBJ2-7. Germline V CDR1 and CDR2: SGHDN, FVKESK. CDR3 size: 14 residues. The CDR3 reads CASSRIGSSYEQYF.

The chain carries TRBV29-1 and TRBJ1-3. In germline, CDR1 is SQVTM, CDR2 ANQGSEA. This CDR3 is built from 14 residues. Here the CDR3 reads CSAVGDPSGNTIYF.

This chain links TRBV12-3 or TRBV12-4 with TRBJ2-7. The length of the CDR3 is 12 residues. CDR3 sequence: CASSPTQYEQYF.

The chain joins TRBV7-9 to TRBJ2-1; the TCRdb call, TRBD1, lacks DNA for checking. CDR1 and CDR2 (germline): SEHNR, FQNEAQ (reference sequence). CDR3 size: 14 residues. The CDR3: CASRPGAGYNEQFF.

J is TRBJ1-2 and V is TRBV29-1; lacking DNA, the TRBD1 call made by TCRdb goes unchecked. CDR1 and CDR2 from the germline V gene are SQVTM and ANQGSEA. CDR3 length equals 16 residues. The CDR3 sequence: CSAGPDRGIRNYGYTF.

This sequence joins TRBV6-2 or TRBV6-3 and TRBJ2-3; the TCRdb D gene call, TRBD1, has no DNA to confirm it. The germline CDR1 and CDR2 sequences are MNHEY and SVGEGT. This CDR3 comprises 16 residues. CDR3 amino acids: CASSWDRVFNTDTQYF.